Presented here are 29 T cell receptor beta chains from one specimen sequenced in a study of early T cells in non-severe SARS-CoV-2 infection. Using its own MiXCR run on the 5' RACE reads, TCRdb lists one record per CDR3 protein. The sample lists 51,000 or so distinct CDR3 sequences, around 10% seen once, with around 14% in the top ten. Sequencing used whole blood. The source of these receptors is an adult who was a healthcare worker with PCR-confirmed SARS-CoV-2 infection or an uninfected control (not recorded which).

This clonotype was found many times. The gene calls are TRBV11-3 and TRBJ2-7; 7 bases align to TRBD1. The V gene's germline CDR1 is SGHNT and CDR2 YENEEA. The CDR3 sequence is 14 residues long. Trimming cost V 0 bases and J 9 bases; bases outside gene matches: 8. CDR3 region: CASSLEDREYAQYF. Here the CDR3 DNA reads TGTGCCAGCAGCTTAGAAGACAGGGAATATGCGCAGTACTTC.

This clonotype has only a few counts. A read error may explain this, as a much larger clone is one base away. The gene calls are TRBV6-2 or TRBV6-3 and TRBJ2-7; no reliable D call. Trimming pared 5 bases from V and 0 bases from J, leaving 2 bases between. The CDR3 contains 11 residues. The germline CDR1 and CDR2 sequences are MNHEY and SVGEGT. CDR3 bases: TGTGCCAGCAGTACCTCCTACGAGCAGTACTTC. This codes for CASSTSYEQYF.

This clonotype was found a few times. V gene TRBV20-1 combines with J gene TRBJ2-5; a weak D match, TRBD2 (6 bases). This CDR3 comprises 11 residues. The germline gives CDR1 DFQATT, CDR2 SNEGSKA (reference sequence). V was shortened by 6 bases and J by 6 bases, with 11 bases between the two germline ends. This CDR3 is CSARDSQTQYF. The CDR3 nucleotides are TGCAGTGCAAGGGACTCCCAGACCCAGTACTTC.

This clonotype was detected ten times or more. The chain joins TRBV18 to TRBJ1-6; TRBD1 aligns across 10 bases. The J segment lost 7 bases and the V segment lost 6 bases, leaving 9 bases of the junction unmatched. The germline V gene has CDR1 KGHSH and CDR2 LQKENI. The CDR3 has 16 residues. This CDR3 reads CASSHGTGARNSPLHF. CDR3 DNA sequence: TGTGCCAGCTCCCATGGGACAGGGGCGAGGAATTCACCCCTCCACTTT.

The sample holds a few counts of this clonotype. V is TRBV7-2 and J is TRBJ1-5; the D gene is possibly TRBD1 (5 bases). CDR3 length: 13 amino acids. V was cut by 4 bases and J by 7 bases, with 11 bases left in between. Germline V gene data show CDR1 as SGHTA and CDR2 as FQGNSA. The CDR3 region is CASSSQEGQPQHF. The CDR3 DNA follows: TGTGCCAGCAGCTCGCAGGAGGGGCAGCCCCAGCATTTT.

This clonotype was observed many times. CDR3 residues: CAIMGNQPQHF. The CDR3, as DNA: TGTGCCATCATGGGGAATCAGCCCCAGCATTTT. This chain connects TRBV10-3 to TRBJ1-5; D call uncertain. This CDR3 spans 11 amino acids. Deletions cut 7 bases from V and 4 bases from J, with 5 bases between. Looked up from germline, CDR1 is ENHRY and CDR2 is SYGVKD.

This clonotype was found many times. This chain links TRBV28 with TRBJ1-2, with 10 bases fitting TRBD1. Per germline, CDR1 MDHEN and CDR2 SYDVKM. The CDR3 runs 14 residues. Germline trimming cut 5 bases from V and 8 bases from J; bases unmatched to any gene: 8. Here the CDR3 DNA reads TGTGCCAGCAGTCCTCCGGGACAGGGGTTCGGCTACACCTTC. It is translated as CASSPPGQGFGYTF.

The chain couples TRBV9 to TRBJ1-1, with a weak D call TRBD1 (6 bases). The CDR3 is made up of 15 amino acids. Germline V lookup: CDR1 SGDLS, CDR2 YYNGEE. V was cut by 2 bases and J by 3 bases, with 14 bases left in between. Here the CDR3 reads CASSVTGSSYTEAFF. The CDR3 DNA is TGTGCCAGCAGCGTTACAGGGTCGTCCTACACTGAAGCTTTCTTT.

This clonotype was observed many times. The chain employs TRBV6-5 and TRBJ2-1; D possibly matches TRBD1 or TRBD2 (5 bases each). CDR3 length: 17 residues. CDR1 is MNHEY, CDR2 SVGAGI, per germline. V lost 0 bases to trimming and J lost 5 bases, with 17 bases between them. CDR3 region: CASSYSRLGLGHNEQFF. CDR3 nucleotides: TGTGCCAGCAGTTACTCGAGGCTGGGGCTGGGACACAATGAGCAGTTCTTC.

This clonotype has just a few counts. This chain uses TRBV29-1 with TRBJ2-3; TRBD1 matches 7 bases. V dropped 1 base and J dropped 10; count of bases not matched to a gene: 8. CDR1 is SQVTM, CDR2 ANQGSEA, per germline. The CDR3 has 13 amino acids. The CDR3 loop reads CSVEGTGAEAQYF. Here the CDR3 DNA reads TGCAGCGTTGAAGGGACAGGAGCAGAGGCGCAGTATTTT.

This clonotype was seen at least ten times. V is TRBV19 and J is TRBJ2-7; D call uncertain. Trimming stripped 3 bases from V and 2 bases from J, with 11 bases between. Germline V gene data show CDR1 as LNHDA and CDR2 as SQIVND (reference sequence). This CDR3 has 14 amino acids. The CDR3, as DNA: TGTGCCAGTAGTATGAAGAATGCCCCCTACGAGCAGTACTTC. This sequence encodes CASSMKNAPYEQYF. The entire variable domain, with the rest obtained from reference TRBV19 and TRBJ2-7, is as follows: DGGITQSPKYLFRKEGQNVTLSCEQNLNHDAMYWYRQDPGQGLRLIYYSQIVNDFQKGDIAEGYSVSREKKESFPLTVTSAQKNPTAFYLCASSMKNAPYEQYFGPGTRLTVT.

The chain is built from TRBV6-2 or TRBV6-3 and TRBJ2-2, with D uncertain. The V gene lost 6 bases and the J gene lost 4 bases, with 9 bases spanning the gap. The CDR3 length is 13 residues. In germline, CDR1 is MNHEY, CDR2 SVGEGT. The CDR3 sequence: CASSLDPTGELFF. The CDR3 DNA reads TGTGCCAGCAGCCTCGACCCCACCGGGGAGCTGTTTTTT.

This clonotype was observed many times. The chain combines TRBV4-1 with TRBJ2-7; D is ambiguous. Germline CDR1 is MGHRA and CDR2 is YSYEKL. The V end was cut by 0 bases, the J end by 7 bases, with 16 bases between. This CDR3 spans 15 amino acids. The CDR3 DNA sequence: TGCGCCAGCAGCCAAGATGGCCCGGCGATGGGGGAGCAGTACTTC. Residues: CASSQDGPAMGEQYF.

On this clonotype: This may come from a read error, since a much larger clone is one base off. The genes are TRBV20-1 and TRBJ1-2; D gene unclear. Germline V gene data show CDR1 as DFQATT and CDR2 as SNEGSKA (reference sequence). V shed 8 bases and J shed 5 bases, with 9 bases lying between them. This CDR3 spans 10 amino acids. CDR3: CSTFLYGYTF. DNA of the CDR3: TGCAGTACTTTCCTATATGGCTACACCTTC.

This clonotype was found many times. This chain uses TRBV2 with TRBJ2-2; D is unresolved. The CDR3 covers 13 residues. Looked up from germline, CDR1 is SNHLY and CDR2 is FYNNEI. The V gene lost 8 bases and the J gene lost 3 bases, with 10 bases spanning the gap. The CDR3 bases are TGTGCCAGCGAAGTAGGTCACACCGGGGAGCTGTTTTTT. This codes for CASEVGHTGELFF.

The chain links TRBV20-1 to TRBJ2-1; D remains unclear. Trimming pared 3 bases from V and 0 bases from J, leaving 15 bases between. Germline V gives CDR1 DFQATT, CDR2 SNEGSKA (reference sequence). The CDR3 length is 16 residues. The CDR3 bases are TGCAGTGCTAGGCCCCCAGAAAGGCTCTCCTACAATGAGCAGTTCTTC. Translating it yields CSARPPERLSYNEQFF.

This clonotype appeared a few times. The V and J genes are TRBV20-1 and TRBJ2-1; D call uncertain. Germline CDR1 reads DFQATT; CDR2 reads SNEGSKA (reference sequence). The CDR3 has 14 amino acids. Trimming pared 1 base from V and 0 bases from J, leaving 7 bases between. As DNA, the CDR3 is TGCAGTGCTAGAGTCGGAAGCTCCTACAATGAGCAGTTCTTC. Amino acid sequence: CSARVGSSYNEQFF.

V and J are TRBV15 and TRBJ2-1; possible D gene TRBD2, 6 bases. Trimming stripped 1 base from V and 7 bases from J, with 17 bases between. Germline-derived CDR1 and CDR2 are LNHNV and YYDKDF (reference sequence). This CDR3 is built from 16 residues. CDR3 residues: CATSRAGVEGGNEQFF. DNA for the CDR3: TGTGCCACCAGCAGAGCCGGGGTAGAGGGAGGTAATGAGCAGTTCTTC.

Many counts were recorded for this clonotype. The rearrangement links TRBV29-1 to TRBJ2-1; D unclear. The CDR3 is 12 residues long. Germline V lookup: CDR1 SQVTM, CDR2 ANQGSEA. Trimming cost V 3 bases and J 4 bases, with 7 bases left between them. The CDR3 sequence is CSVDSGYNEQFF. The DNA of the CDR3 is TGCAGCGTTGATTCAGGATACAATGAGCAGTTCTTC.

The chain uses TRBV6-2 or TRBV6-3 and TRBJ2-7; D might be TRBD1 or TRBD2, each matching 5 bases. V gave up 7 bases and J gave up 2 bases, with 15 bases separating them. Germline CDR1 and CDR2: MNHEY and SVGEGT. The CDR3 runs 14 residues. In nucleotides, the CDR3 is TGTGCCAGCACGTTGACTGGGGGTACCTACGAGCAGTACTTC. This codes for CASTLTGGTYEQYF.

This clonotype has just a few counts. The V and J genes are TRBV7-2 and TRBJ2-1; TRBD2 agrees at 12 bases. Germline values: CDR1 SGHTA, CDR2 FQGNSA. The J segment lost 8 bases and the V segment lost 5 bases, leaving 10 bases of the junction unmatched. The CDR3 runs 16 residues. CDR3: CASSGAVGLAGDEQFF. As DNA, the CDR3 is TGTGCCAGCAGCGGGGCTGTGGGACTAGCGGGCGATGAGCAGTTCTTC.

This clonotype occurred many times. The chain employs TRBV9 and TRBJ1-6, with 8 bases identical to TRBD1. CDR1 and CDR2 (germline): SGDLS, YYNGEE. CDR3 length: 16 residues. V shed 4 bases, J shed 6 bases, and the junction held 9 bases outside the gene matches. The CDR3 bases are TGTGCCAGCAGCCCCTGGACAGGGAAGCTTAATTCACCCCTCCACTTT. Protein product: CASSPWTGKLNSPLHF.

This clonotype was found many times. V usage is TRBV18 and J usage is TRBJ2-2; TRBD1 matches 8 bases. V gave up 3 bases and J gave up 3 bases; unmatched junction bases: 3. CDR3 length: 15 amino acids. Germline values: CDR1 KGHSH, CDR2 LQKENI. CDR3 amino acids: CASSPLTGDTGELFF. The CDR3 DNA sequence: TGTGCCAGCTCACCGCTGACAGGGGACACCGGGGAGCTGTTTTTT.

This clonotype has at least ten counts. This chain joins TRBV9 and TRBJ2-5; D is possibly TRBD1 (6 bases). V was shortened by 2 bases and J by 1 base, with 9 bases between the two germline ends. Germline V gene data show CDR1 as SGDLS and CDR2 as YYNGEE. This CDR3 comprises 14 residues. The CDR3 sequence: CASSVGQIQETQYF. The DNA of the CDR3 is TGTGCCAGCAGCGTCGGACAGATCCAAGAGACCCAGTACTTC.

This clonotype was seen ten or more times. The gene calls are TRBV11-2 and TRBJ2-7; 7 positions agree with TRBD1. The CDR3 has 14 amino acids. J gave up 4 bases and V 5 bases, and 8 bases lay outside the gene matches. Germline CDR1 SGHAT, CDR2 FQNNGV. CDR3 amino acids: CASSPGTVRYEQYF. The CDR3 nucleotides read TGTGCCAGCAGCCCAGGGACAGTCCGTTACGAGCAGTACTTC.

This clonotype was recorded at least ten times. V and J are TRBV3-1 and TRBJ2-7; 7 bases agree with TRBD1. The V gene end was trimmed by 1 base and the J gene end by 1 base; junction bases not matched to a gene: 4. CDR1 is LGHDT and CDR2 is YNNKEL in the germline V gene (reference sequence). The CDR3 runs to 15 residues. The CDR3 nucleotides are TGTGCCAGCAGCCAAGGAACGACAGGGTCCTACGAGCAGTACTTC. Residues: CASSQGTTGSYEQYF.

This clonotype was counted a few times. This sequence joins TRBV20-1 and TRBJ2-7; D is possibly TRBD1 (5 bases). The ends were cut back, 2 bases at V and 5 bases at J, with 7 bases in the middle. Germline V lookup: CDR1 DFQATT, CDR2 SNEGSKA (reference sequence). The CDR3 extends over 11 amino acids. This CDR3 is CSARQGNEQYF. In DNA form, the CDR3 reads TGCAGTGCTAGACAGGGCAACGAGCAGTACTTC.

This clonotype was observed many times. The chain uses TRBV5-1 and TRBJ2-7; D gene unclear. V lost 4 bases to trimming and J lost 0 bases, with 14 bases between them. The CDR3 covers 15 residues. CDR1 is SGHRS and CDR2 is YFSETQ in the germline V gene. The chain's CDR3 is CASSQVPSSSYEQYF. The CDR3, as DNA: TGCGCCAGCAGCCAAGTCCCCTCATCCTCCTACGAGCAGTACTTC. Full variable domain (remainder filled in from reference TRBV5-1 and TRBJ2-7): KAGVTQTPRYLIKTRGQQVTLSCSPISGHRSVSWYQQTPGQGLQFLFEYFSETQRNKGNFPGRFSGRQFSNSRSEMNVSTLELGDSALYLCASSQVPSSSYEQYFGPGTRLTVT.

This clonotype was detected a few times. The rearrangement joins TRBV5-5 to TRBJ1-2; no clear D. V was trimmed by 0 bases and J by 0 bases, leaving 9 bases between them. Per germline, CDR1 SGHKS and CDR2 YYEKEE (reference sequence). CDR3 length: 15 residues. The chain's CDR3 is CASSLGVRANYGYTF. CDR3 nucleotide sequence: TGTGCCAGCAGCTTGGGGGTACGAGCTAACTATGGCTACACCTTC.